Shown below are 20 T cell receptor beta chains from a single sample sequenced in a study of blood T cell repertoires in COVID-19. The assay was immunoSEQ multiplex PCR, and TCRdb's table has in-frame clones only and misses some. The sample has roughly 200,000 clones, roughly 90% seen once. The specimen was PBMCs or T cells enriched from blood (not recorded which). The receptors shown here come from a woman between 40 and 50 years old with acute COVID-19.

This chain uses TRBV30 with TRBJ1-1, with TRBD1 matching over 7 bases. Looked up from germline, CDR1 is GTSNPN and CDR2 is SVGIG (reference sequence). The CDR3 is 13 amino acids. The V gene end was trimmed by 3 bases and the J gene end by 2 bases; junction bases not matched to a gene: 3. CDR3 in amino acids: CAWRGTVNTEAFF. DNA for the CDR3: TGTGCCTGGAGAGGGACAGTTAACACTGAAGCTTTCTTT.

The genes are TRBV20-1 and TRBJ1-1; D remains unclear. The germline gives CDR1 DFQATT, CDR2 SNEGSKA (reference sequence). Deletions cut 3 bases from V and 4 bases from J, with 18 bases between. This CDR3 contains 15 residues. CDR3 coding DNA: TGCAGTGCTAGTCGGGAACCCGGTTTTATCACTGAAGCTTTCTTT. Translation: CSASREPGFITEAFF.

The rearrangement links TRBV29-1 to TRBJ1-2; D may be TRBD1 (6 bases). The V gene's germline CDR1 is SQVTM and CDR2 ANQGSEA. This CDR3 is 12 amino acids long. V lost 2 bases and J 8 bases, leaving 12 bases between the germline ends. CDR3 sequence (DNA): TGCAGCGTTGAAACCGGGACACGAGGCTACACCTTC. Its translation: CSVETGTRGYTF.

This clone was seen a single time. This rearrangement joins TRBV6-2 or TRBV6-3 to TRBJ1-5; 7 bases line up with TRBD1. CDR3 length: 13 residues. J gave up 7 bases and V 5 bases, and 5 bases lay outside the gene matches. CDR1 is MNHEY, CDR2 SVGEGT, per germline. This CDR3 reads CASSGTGVQPQHF. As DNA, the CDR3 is TGTGCCAGCAGTGGAACAGGGGTACAGCCCCAGCATTTT.

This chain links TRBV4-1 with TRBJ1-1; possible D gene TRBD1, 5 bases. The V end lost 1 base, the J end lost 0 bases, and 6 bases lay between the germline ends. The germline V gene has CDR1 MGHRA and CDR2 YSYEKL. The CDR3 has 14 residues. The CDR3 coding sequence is TGCGCCAGCAGCCAAGGACAGATGAACACTGAAGCTTTCTTT. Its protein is CASSQGQMNTEAFF.

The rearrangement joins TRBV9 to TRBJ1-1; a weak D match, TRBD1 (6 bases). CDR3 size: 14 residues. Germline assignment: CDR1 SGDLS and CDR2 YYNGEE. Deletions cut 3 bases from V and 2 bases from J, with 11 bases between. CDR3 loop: CASSGGHRNTEAFF. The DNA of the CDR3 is TGTGCCAGCAGCGGGGGACACCGAAACACTGAAGCTTTCTTT.

CDR3 bases: TGCGCCAGCAGCCAAGAAGTGGGGGCTGGCACTGAAGCTTTCTTT. The encoded protein is CASSQEVGAGTEAFF. V and J are TRBV4-3 and TRBJ1-1, with D possibly TRBD1 on 6 matching bases. Germline V gene data show CDR1 as LGHNA and CDR2 as YSLEER. V shed 0 bases and J shed 4 bases, with 12 bases lying between them. This CDR3 contains 15 residues.

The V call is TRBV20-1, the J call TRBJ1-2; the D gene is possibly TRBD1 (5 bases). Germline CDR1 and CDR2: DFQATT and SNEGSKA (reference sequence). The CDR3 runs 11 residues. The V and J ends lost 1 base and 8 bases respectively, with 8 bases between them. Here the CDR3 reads CSARGGDGYTF. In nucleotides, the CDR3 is TGCAGTGCTAGAGGGGGGGACGGCTACACCTTC.

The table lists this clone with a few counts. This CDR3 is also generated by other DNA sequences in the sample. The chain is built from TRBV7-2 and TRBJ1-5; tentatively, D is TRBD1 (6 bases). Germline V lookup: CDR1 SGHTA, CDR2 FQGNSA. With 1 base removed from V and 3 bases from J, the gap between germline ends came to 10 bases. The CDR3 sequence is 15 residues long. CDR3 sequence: CASSLGGQPNQPQHF. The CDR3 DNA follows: TGTGCCAGCAGCTTAGGGGGACAACCCAATCAGCCCCAGCATTTT.

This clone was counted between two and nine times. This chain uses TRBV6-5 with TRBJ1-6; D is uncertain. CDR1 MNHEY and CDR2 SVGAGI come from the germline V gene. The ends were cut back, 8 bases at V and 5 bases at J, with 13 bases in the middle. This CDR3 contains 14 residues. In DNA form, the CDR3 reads TGTGCCAGCGAGGGAGGAGCTGATAATTCACCCCTCCACTTT. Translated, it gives CASEGGADNSPLHF.

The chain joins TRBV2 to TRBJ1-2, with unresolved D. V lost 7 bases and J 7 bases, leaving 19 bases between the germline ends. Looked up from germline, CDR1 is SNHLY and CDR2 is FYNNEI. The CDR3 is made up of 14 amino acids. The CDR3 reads CASILPRVRPGYTF. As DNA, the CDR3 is TGTGCCAGCATCCTTCCCCGGGTGAGACCTGGCTACACCTTC.

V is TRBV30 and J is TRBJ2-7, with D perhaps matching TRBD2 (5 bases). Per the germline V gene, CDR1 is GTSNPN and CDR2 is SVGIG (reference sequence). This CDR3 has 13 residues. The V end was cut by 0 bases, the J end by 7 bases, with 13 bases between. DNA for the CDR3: TGTGCCTGGAGTGTCGGACTCTTTGGGGAGCAGTACGTC. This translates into CAWSVGLFGEQYV.

CDR3 bases: TGTGCCAGCAGTTTACGGCGGGGGTGGGGGCCCTACGAGCAGTACGTC. Its translation: CASSLRRGWGPYEQYV. The chain couples TRBV27 to TRBJ2-7, with D perhaps matching TRBD2 (7 bases). Germline V lookup: CDR1 MNHEY, CDR2 SMNVEV (reference sequence). The CDR3 spans 16 residues. With 2 bases removed from V and 2 bases from J, the gap between germline ends came to 16 bases.

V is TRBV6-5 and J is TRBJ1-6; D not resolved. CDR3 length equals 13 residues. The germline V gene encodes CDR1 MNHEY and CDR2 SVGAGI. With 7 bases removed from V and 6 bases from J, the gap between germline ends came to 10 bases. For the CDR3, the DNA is TGTGCCAGCACTGCGATTGTTAATTCACCCCTCCACTTT. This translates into CASTAIVNSPLHF.

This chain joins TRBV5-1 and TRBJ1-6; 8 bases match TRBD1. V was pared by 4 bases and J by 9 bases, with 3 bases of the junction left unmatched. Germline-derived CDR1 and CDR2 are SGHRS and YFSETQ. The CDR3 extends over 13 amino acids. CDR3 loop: CASSDRGGSPLHF. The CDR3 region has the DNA TGCGCCAGCAGCGACAGGGGAGGTTCACCCCTCCACTTT.

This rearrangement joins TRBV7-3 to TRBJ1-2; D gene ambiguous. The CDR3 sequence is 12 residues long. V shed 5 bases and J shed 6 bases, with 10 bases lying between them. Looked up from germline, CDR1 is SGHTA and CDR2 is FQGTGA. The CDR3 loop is CASSPSRDGYTF. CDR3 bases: TGTGCCAGCAGCCCCTCCCGCGATGGCTACACCTTC.

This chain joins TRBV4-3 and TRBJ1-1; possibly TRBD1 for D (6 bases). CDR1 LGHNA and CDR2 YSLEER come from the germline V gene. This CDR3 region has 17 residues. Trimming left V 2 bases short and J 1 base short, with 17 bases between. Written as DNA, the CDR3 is TGCGCCAGCAGCCAATCCGCGGGGGCGAATCGGAACACTGAAGCTTTCTTT. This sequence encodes CASSQSAGANRNTEAFF.

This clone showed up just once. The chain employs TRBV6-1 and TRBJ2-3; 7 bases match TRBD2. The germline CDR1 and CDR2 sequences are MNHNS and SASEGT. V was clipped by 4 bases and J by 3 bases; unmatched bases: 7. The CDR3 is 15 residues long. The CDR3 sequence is CASSGIGGGTDTQYF. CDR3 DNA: TGTGCCAGCAGTGGAATTGGCGGGGGTACAGATACGCAGTATTTT.

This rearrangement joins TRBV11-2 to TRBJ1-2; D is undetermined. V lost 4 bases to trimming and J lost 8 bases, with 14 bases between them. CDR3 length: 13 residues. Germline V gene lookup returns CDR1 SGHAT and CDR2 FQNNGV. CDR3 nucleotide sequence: TGTGCCAGCAGCTCCCAACGGACTGGCGGCTACACCTTC. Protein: CASSSQRTGGYTF. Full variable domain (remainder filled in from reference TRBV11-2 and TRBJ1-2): EAGVAQSPRYKIIEKRQSVAFWCNPISGHATLYWYQQILGQGPKLLIQFQNNGVVDDSQLPKDRFSAERLKGVDSTLKIQPAKLEDSAVYLCASSSQRTGGYTFGSGTRLTVV.

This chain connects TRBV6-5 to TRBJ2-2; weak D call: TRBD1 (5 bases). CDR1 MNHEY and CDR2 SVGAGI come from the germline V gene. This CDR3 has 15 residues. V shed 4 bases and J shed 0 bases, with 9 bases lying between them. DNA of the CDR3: TGTGCCAGCAGTTGGGGCGACTCGAACACCGGGGAGCTGTTTTTT. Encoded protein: CASSWGDSNTGELFF.